This TCR beta chain was profiled in a study of shared clonotypes between healthy human individuals. Original handling: ImmunoSEQ output lacked quality scores and full-length reads, limiting matched filtering. Sequenced by immunoSEQ multiplex PCR; TCRdb stores in-frame clones only, minus some. From that table come the V and J calls and clone size; the DNA was used to work out D and trimming. The repertoire holds around 500,000 clones, with 76% as singletons. With V trimmed by 1 base and J by 5 bases, 6 bases remained unmatched. This CDR3 is 17 amino acids long. Germline loops: CDR1 MGHRA, CDR2 YSYEKL. Specimen: PBMCs. The source is a woman between 40 and 50 years old in good health. Some clones in this sample may be carry-over from other donors' samples. The chain joins TRBV4-1 to TRBJ2-5; 14 bases are a match to TRBD2. The DNA for the CDR3 is TGCGCCAGCAGCCAAGGGGGACTAGCGGGAGTGGGGGAGACCCAGTACTTC. Protein sequence: CASSQGGLAGVGETQYF.